This section outlines one TCR beta chain sequence together with its context. Its target is not known. Amplification of the TCR beta CDR3 regions used RNA transcripts (as template). HTBI primers were used in a first-round RT-PCR, which preceded a second-round multiplex PCR. MiXCR, run by TCRdb on the multiplex PCR reads, gives a single entry per CDR3 protein. The repertoire consists of about 500,000 distinct CDR3 sequences, with 35% to 45% occurring once and the leading ten covering about 4.2%. The source of the sample is a study of Graves' ophthalmopathy and Graves' hyperthyroidism. Notes on the study in general: Most thyroid clonotypes expanded beyond 0.001 frequency were also found in blood.

The V and J ends lost 5 bases and 2 bases, in that order; junction bases with no gene match: 5. CDR3 size: 15 residues. Per the germline V gene, CDR1 is MNHEY and CDR2 is SVGAGI. It was on clinical symptoms, serum thyroxine, TRAb, thyroid ultrasound and orbital computed tomography that diagnosis relied. The TCR originated in an adult man with Graves' hyperthyroidism. This chain connects TRBV6-5 to TRBJ2-7; 11 nucleotides agree with TRBD1. Sequences were obtained from peripheral blood or thyroid tissue (not recorded which). CDR3 DNA sequence: TGTGCCAGCAGTCAGGGGGACAGGGGGGCCTACGAGCAGTACTTC. Its translation: CASSQGDRGAYEQYF.